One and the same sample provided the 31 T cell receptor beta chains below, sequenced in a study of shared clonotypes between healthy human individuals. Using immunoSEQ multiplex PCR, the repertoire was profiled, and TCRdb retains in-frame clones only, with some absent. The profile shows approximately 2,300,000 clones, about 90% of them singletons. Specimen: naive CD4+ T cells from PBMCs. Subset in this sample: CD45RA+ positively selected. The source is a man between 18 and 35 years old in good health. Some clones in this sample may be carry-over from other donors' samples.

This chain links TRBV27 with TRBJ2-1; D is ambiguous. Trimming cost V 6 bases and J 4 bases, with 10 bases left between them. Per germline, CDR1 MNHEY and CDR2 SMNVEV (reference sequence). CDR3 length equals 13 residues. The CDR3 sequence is CASRLLTYNEQFF. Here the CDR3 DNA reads TGTGCCAGCAGACTACTTACTTACAATGAGCAGTTCTTC.

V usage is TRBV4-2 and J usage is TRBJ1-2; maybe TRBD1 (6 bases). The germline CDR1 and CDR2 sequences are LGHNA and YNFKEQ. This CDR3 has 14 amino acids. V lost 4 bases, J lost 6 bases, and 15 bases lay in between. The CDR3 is CASSLTRTDNGYTF. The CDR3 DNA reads TGTGCCAGCAGCCTCACTCGGACAGACAATGGCTACACCTTC.

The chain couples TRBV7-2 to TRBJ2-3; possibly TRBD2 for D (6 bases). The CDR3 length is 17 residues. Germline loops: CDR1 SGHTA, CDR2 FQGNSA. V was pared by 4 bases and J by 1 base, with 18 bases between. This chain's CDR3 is CASSSSPSSARTDTQYF. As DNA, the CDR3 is TGTGCCAGCAGCTCCTCCCCCTCTAGCGCCCGCACAGATACGCAGTATTTT.

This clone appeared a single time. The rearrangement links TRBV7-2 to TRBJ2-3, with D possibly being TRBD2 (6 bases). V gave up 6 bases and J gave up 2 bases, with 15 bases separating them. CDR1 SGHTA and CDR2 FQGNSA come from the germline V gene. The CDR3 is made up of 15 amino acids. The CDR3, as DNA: TGTGCCAGCAGTCGGGACTCGATAAACACAGATACGCAGTATTTT. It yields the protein CASSRDSINTDTQYF.

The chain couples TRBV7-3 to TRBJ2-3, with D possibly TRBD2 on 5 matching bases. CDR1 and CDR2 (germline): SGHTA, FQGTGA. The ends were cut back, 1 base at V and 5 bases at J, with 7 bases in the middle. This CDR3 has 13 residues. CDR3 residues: CASSLSGRDTQYF. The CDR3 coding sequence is TGTGCCAGCAGCTTAAGTGGGAGAGATACGCAGTATTTT. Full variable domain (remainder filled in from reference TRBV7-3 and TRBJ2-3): GAGVSQTPSNKVTEKGKYVELRCDPISGHTALYWYRQSLGQGPEFLIYFQGTGAADDSGLPNDRFFAVRPEGSVSTLKIQRTERGDSAVYLCASSLSGRDTQYFGPGTRLTVL.

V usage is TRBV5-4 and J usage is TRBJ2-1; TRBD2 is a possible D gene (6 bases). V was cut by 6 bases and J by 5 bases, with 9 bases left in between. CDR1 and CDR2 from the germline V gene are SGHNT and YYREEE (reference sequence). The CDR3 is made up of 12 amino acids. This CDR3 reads CASNQRDNEQFF. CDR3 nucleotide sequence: TGTGCCAGCAACCAGCGGGACAATGAGCAGTTCTTC.

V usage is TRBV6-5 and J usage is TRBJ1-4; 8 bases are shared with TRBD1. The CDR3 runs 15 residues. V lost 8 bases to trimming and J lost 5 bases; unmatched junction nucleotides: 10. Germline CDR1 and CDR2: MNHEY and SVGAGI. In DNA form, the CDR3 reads TGTGCCAGCGTGGGGGGAGACAGGGGCAATGAAAAACTGTTTTTT. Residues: CASVGGDRGNEKLFF.

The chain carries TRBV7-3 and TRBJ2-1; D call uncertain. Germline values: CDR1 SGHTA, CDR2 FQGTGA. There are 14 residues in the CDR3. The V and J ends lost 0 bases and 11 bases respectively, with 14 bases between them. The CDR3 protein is CASSLTSPSTKQFF. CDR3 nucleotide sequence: TGTGCCAGCAGCTTAACGTCACCATCAACTAAGCAGTTCTTC.

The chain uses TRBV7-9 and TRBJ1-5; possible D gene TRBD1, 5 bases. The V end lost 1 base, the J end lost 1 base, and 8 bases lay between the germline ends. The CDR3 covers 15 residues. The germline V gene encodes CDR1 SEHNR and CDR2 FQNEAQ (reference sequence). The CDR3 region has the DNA TGTGCCAGCAGCTTAGGGAAGGGGAGCAATCAGCCCCAGCATTTT. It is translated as CASSLGKGSNQPQHF.

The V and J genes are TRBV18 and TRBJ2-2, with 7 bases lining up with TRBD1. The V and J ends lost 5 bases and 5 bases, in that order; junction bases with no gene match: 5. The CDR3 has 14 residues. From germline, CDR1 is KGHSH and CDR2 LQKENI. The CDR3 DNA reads TGTGCCAGCTCAGGGGACAGAATAACCGGGGAGCTGTTTTTT. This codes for CASSGDRITGELFF.

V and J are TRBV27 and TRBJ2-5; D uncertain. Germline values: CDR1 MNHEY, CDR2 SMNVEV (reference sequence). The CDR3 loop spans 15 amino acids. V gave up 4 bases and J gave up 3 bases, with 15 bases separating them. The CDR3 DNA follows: TGTGCCAGCAGTTCAGTAGGAAGTTTAGAAGAGACCCAGTACTTC. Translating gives CASSSVGSLEETQYF.

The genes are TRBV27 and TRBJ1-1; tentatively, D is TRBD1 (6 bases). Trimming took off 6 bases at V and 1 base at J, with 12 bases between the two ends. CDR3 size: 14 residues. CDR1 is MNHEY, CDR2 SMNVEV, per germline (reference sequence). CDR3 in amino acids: CASRRGQKNTEAFF. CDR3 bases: TGTGCCAGCAGACGAGGACAGAAGAACACTGAAGCTTTCTTT.

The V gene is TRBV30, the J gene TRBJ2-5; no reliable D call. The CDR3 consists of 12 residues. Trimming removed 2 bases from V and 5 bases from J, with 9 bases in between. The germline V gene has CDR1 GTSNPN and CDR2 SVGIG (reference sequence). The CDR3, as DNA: TGTGCCTGGAGTTTGGTTGTGGAGACCCAGTACTTC. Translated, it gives CAWSLVVETQYF.

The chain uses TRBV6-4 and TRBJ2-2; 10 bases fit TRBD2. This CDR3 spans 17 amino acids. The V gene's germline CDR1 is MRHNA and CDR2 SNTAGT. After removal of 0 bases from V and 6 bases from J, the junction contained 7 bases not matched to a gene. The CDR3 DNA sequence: TGTGCCAGCAGTGACTCGATGAGGCTAGCGGGAGCCGGGGAGCTGTTTTTT. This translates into CASSDSMRLAGAGELFF.

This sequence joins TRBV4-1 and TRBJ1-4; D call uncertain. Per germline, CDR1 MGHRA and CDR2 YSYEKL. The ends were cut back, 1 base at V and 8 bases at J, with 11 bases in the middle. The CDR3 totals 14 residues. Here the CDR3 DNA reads TGCGCCAGCAGCCAAGCCAGGCTGAGCGAAAAACTGTTTTTT. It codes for CASSQARLSEKLFF.

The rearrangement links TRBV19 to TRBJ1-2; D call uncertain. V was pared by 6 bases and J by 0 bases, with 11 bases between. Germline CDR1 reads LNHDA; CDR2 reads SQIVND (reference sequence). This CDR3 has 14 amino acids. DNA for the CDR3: TGTGCCAGTAGAAGAGCTATTTCTAACTATGGCTACACCTTC. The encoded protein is CASRRAISNYGYTF. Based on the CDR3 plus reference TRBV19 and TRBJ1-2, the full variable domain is DGGITQSPKYLFRKEGQNVTLSCEQNLNHDAMYWYRQDPGQGLRLIYYSQIVNDFQKGDIAEGYSVSREKKESFPLTVTSAQKNPTAFYLCASRRAISNYGYTFGSGTRLTVV.

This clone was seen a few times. The CDR3 sequence: CASSRWAVGELFF. DNA of the CDR3: TGTGCCAGCAGCCGTTGGGCCGTCGGGGAGCTGTTTTTT. The rearrangement joins TRBV11-1 to TRBJ2-2; D unresolved. The CDR3 contains 13 residues. The germline gives CDR1 SGHAT, CDR2 FQDESV (reference sequence). V was trimmed by 5 bases and J by 7 bases, leaving 11 bases between them.

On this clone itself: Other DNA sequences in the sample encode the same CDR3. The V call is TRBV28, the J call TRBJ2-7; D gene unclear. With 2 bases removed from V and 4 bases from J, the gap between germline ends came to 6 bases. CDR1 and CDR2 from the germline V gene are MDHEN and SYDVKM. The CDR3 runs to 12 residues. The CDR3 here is CASSLARYEQYF. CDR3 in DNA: TGTGCCAGCAGTTTAGCGCGGTACGAGCAGTACTTC.

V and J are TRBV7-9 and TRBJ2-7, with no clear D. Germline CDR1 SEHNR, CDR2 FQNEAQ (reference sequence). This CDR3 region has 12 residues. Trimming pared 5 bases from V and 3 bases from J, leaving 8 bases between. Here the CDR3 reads CASSPTYYEQYF. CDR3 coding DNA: TGTGCCAGCAGCCCGACTTACTACGAGCAGTACTTC.

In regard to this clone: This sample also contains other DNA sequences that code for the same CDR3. The CDR3 spells CASSLGLAAPYEQYF. The CDR3 DNA reads TGCGCCAGCAGCTTAGGACTAGCGGCGCCCTACGAGCAGTACTTC. The chain carries TRBV5-1 and TRBJ2-7; 10 positions agree with TRBD2. Germline CDR1 and CDR2: SGHRS and YFSETQ. The V and J ends lost 2 bases and 2 bases, in that order; junction bases with no gene match: 4. CDR3 length: 15 residues.

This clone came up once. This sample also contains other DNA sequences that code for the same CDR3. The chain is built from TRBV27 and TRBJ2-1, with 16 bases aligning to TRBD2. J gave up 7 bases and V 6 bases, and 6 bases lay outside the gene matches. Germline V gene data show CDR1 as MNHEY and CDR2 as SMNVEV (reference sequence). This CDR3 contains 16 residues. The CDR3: CASRGLAGGPYNEQFF. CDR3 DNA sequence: TGTGCCAGCAGGGGACTAGCGGGAGGGCCTTATAATGAGCAGTTCTTC.

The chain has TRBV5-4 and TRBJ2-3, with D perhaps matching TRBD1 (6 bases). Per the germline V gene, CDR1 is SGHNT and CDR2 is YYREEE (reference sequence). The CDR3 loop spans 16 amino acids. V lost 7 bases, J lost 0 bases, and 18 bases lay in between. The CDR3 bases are TGTGCCAGCTCCCCTTTGAGGACAGCGAGCACAGATACGCAGTATTTT. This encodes CASSPLRTASTDTQYF.

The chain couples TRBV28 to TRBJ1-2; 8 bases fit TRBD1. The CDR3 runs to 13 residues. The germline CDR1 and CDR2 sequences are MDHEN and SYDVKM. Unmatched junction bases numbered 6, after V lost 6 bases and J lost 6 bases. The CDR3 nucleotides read TGTGCCAGCAGGGTAGGACAGGGACATGGCTACACCTTC. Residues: CASRVGQGHGYTF.

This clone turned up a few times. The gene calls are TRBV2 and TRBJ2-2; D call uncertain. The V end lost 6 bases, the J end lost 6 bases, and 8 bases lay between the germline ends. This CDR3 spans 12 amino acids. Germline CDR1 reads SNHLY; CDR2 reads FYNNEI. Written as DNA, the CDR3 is TGTGCCAGCAGAGGATATCCCGGGGAGCTGTTTTTT. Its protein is CASRGYPGELFF.

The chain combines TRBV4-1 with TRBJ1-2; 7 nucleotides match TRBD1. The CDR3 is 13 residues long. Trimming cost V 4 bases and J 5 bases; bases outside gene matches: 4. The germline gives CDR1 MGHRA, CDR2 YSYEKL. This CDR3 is CASSPGTAYGYTF. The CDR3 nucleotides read TGCGCCAGCAGCCCCGGGACAGCATATGGCTACACCTTC.

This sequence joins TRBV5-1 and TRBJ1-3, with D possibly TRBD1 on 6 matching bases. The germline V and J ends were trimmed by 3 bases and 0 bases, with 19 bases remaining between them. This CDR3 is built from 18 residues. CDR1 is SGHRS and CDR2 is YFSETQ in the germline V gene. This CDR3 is CASSSEAGGARSGNTIYF. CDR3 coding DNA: TGCGCCAGCAGCTCAGAAGCTGGGGGGGCCCGCTCTGGAAACACCATATATTTT.

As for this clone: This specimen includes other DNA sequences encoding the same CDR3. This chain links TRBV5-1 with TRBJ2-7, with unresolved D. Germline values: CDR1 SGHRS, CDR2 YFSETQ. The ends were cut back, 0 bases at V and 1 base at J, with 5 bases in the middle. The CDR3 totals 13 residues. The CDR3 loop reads CASSLGWSYEQYF. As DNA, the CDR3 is TGCGCCAGCAGCTTGGGGTGGTCCTACGAGCAGTACTTC.

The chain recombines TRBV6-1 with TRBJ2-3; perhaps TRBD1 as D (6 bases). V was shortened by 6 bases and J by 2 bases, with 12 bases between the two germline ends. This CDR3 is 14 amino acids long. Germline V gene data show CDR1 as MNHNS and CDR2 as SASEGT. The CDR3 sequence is CASRYRQVTDTQYF. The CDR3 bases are TGTGCCAGCAGATATCGACAGGTCACAGATACGCAGTATTTT.

Here the CDR3 DNA reads TGTGCCAGCAGGAGAGGACAGGGGATTTCGGAGACCCAGTACTTC. Translation: CASRRGQGISETQYF. The gene calls are TRBV25-1 and TRBJ2-5; 9 bases are a match to TRBD1. In germline, CDR1 is MGHDK, CDR2 SYGVNS. The J segment lost 5 bases and the V segment lost 6 bases, leaving 10 bases of the junction unmatched. This CDR3 has 15 residues.

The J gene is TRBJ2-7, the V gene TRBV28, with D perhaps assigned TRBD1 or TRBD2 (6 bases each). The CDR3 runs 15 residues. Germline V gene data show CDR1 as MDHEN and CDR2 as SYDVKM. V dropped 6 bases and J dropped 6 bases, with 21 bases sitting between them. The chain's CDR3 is CASSPPWGAASEQYF. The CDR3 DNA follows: TGTGCCAGCAGCCCCCCGTGGGGGGCGGCCTCCGAGCAGTACTTC.

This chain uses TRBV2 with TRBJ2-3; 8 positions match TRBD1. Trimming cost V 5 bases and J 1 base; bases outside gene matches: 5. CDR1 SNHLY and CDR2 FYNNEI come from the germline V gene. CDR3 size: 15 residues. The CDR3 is CASSLGQGGTDTQYF. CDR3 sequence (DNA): TGTGCCAGCAGTCTCGGACAGGGAGGCACAGATACGCAGTATTTT. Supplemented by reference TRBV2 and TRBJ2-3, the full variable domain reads EPEVTQTPSHQVTQMGQEVILRCVPISNHLYFYWYRQILGQKVEFLVSFYNNEISEKSEIFDDQFSVERPDGSNFTLKIRSTKLEDSAMYFCASSLGQGGTDTQYFGPGTRLTVL.